This T cell receptor beta chain was captured by sequencing in a study of CD8 T cells in Susac syndrome. A remark on this clonotype: Its target is not known.

Study-wide points: The study found that Susac CD8+ clonal expansion peaked in TEMRA cells and active patients.

Random hexamers were used to reverse transcribe roughly 0.5 to 1 ug of RNA. TCRdb redid the calling of the immunoSEQ multiplex PCR reads with MiXCR, one entry per CDR3 protein. Of 75,000 to 80,000 distinct CDR3 sequences in the sample, 94% were seen once. V dropped 0 bases and J dropped 5 bases, with 12 bases sitting between them. The CDR3 extends over 14 amino acids. From germline, CDR1 is SGHRS and CDR2 YFSETQ. The rearrangement joins TRBV5-1 to TRBJ2-7, with D unclear. The sequence was obtained from a human donor with Susac syndrome. The material sequenced was CD8+ T cells from PBMCs. CDR3 coding DNA: TGCGCCAGCAGCTTGGAACAGACCTACGACGAGCAGTACTTC. Translating gives CASSLEQTYDEQYF.